Each of the 5 T cell receptor beta chains below was sequenced from the same sample in a study of T cell responses to AZD1222 COVID-19 vaccine. Assay: immunoSEQ multiplex PCR; the TCRdb copy retains only in-frame clones and omits some. The sample yields about 150,000 clones, 70% to 90% seen once. The material sequenced was peripheral blood, taken after recovery from COVID-19. The source of these receptors is an adult who had recovered from COVID-19.

V and J are TRBV5-1 and TRBJ1-3; 11 positions match TRBD1. V was clipped by 4 bases and J by 3 bases; unmatched bases: 3. The CDR3 totals 15 residues. CDR1 SGHRS and CDR2 YFSETQ come from the germline V gene. CDR3 DNA sequence: TGCGCCAGCAGCCCGGACAGGGGGCATGGAAACACCATATATTTT. It encodes CASSPDRGHGNTIYF.

This clone was recorded once. The chain employs TRBV4-2 and TRBJ2-2; the D call may be TRBD1 or TRBD2 (6 bases each). The CDR3 is 16 residues long. Trimming pared 0 bases from V and 4 bases from J, leaving 12 bases between. The germline V gene has CDR1 LGHNA and CDR2 YNFKEQ. The CDR3 spells CASSQDTGGSTGELFF. CDR3 nucleotides: TGTGCCAGCAGCCAAGATACCGGGGGCAGCACCGGGGAGCTGTTTTTT.

This chain uses TRBV9 with TRBJ1-1; 7 positions match TRBD1. In germline, CDR1 is SGDLS, CDR2 YYNGEE. The CDR3 runs 14 residues. V shed 4 bases and J 9 bases; nucleotides not matched to a gene: 12. The CDR3 DNA reads TGTGCCAGCAGCCTCAACCCCCTGACAGGGAAAGCTTTCTTT. Protein: CASSLNPLTGKAFF.

The CDR3 sequence: CSARDNFNQPQHF. The CDR3 DNA reads as TGCAGCGCCCGGGACAACTTCAATCAGCCCCAGCATTTT. The chain recombines TRBV29-1 with TRBJ1-5; possibly TRBD1 for D (6 bases). In germline, CDR1 is SQVTM, CDR2 ANQGSEA. Trimming shortened V by 7 bases and J by 3 bases, and 13 bases separated the two germline ends. The CDR3 spans 13 residues.

The V and J genes are TRBV9 and TRBJ1-4; 8 nucleotides line up with TRBD1. Germline V CDR1 and CDR2: SGDLS, YYNGEE. The trim removed 0 bases at V and 3 bases at J, leaving 7 bases unmatched. There are 17 residues in the CDR3. CDR3 sequence (DNA): TGTGCCAGCAGCGTAGGCGCAGGGGGCGATTCTAATGAAAAACTGTTTTTT. This gives the protein CASSVGAGGDSNEKLFF.